This entry is about one T cell receptor beta chain. The data belong to a study of blood T cell repertoires in COVID-19. Study summary: Acute-phase and convalescent COVID-19 samples originated in the United States, Italy and Spain. PBMCs, B-cell-depleted T cells, or T cells were the source of the cDNA or gDNA that made up the material.

In the original analysis: It was from reference gene primer amplification that nucleated cell counts were estimated. Repertoires were generated with immunoSEQ multiplex PCR, while TCRdb's copy carries only in-frame clones and drops some. V and J calls and clone size are given by that table; D and trimming were obtained from the DNA. The sample records a few hundred thousand clones, approximately 86% being singletons. This receptor was taken from a man aged 18 to 29 with active or convalescent COVID-19. Specimen: peripheral blood.

Written as DNA, the CDR3 is TGTGCCAGCAGCCAGCTACAGGGCAGTAGTGCTTTCTTT. This translates into CASSQLQGSSAFF. The chain recombines TRBV7-9 with TRBJ1-1; a weak D match, TRBD1 (6 bases). Trimming cost V 5 bases and J 11 bases, with 18 bases left between them. Germline V CDR1 and CDR2: SEHNR, FQNEAQ (reference sequence). The CDR3 runs to 13 residues.